This TCR beta chain was identified during a study of vaccination and CD4 T cells after COVID-19. Overall study results and limits: Median counts of SARS-CoV-2-reactive clonotypes increased from approximately 21 to 40; this difference was not significant.

Treatment noted: approximately nine-day PBMC culture with coronavirus spike peptide pools or control peptides (ViraFEST assay). Positive PCR tests dated from March to December 2020, predating US Alpha, Beta and Delta variants. Sequencing of DNA taken from cultured CD4+ T cells relied on the Oncomine TCR Beta short-read assay. MiXCR was run by TCRdb on the PCR reads, yielding one entry per CDR3 protein. Of 20,000 or so distinct CDR3 sequences detected, 60% to 70% appear once; the ten largest clones hold roughly 7.3%. Turning to this clonotype: Antigen specificity is unknown.

The CDR3 length is 13 residues. Germline CDR1 is SQVTM and CDR2 is ANQGSEA. Deletions cut 2 bases from V and 1 base from J, with 8 bases between. This rearrangement joins TRBV29-1 to TRBJ1-1; possible D gene TRBD1, 6 bases. The clonotype originates from a human donor who had recovered from COVID-19. The sequenced material came from CD4+ T cells from blood, cultured in vitro. The CDR3 coding sequence is TGCAGCGTTGAACCGGACAGGAACACTGAAGCTTTCTTT. Protein: CSVEPDRNTEAFF.